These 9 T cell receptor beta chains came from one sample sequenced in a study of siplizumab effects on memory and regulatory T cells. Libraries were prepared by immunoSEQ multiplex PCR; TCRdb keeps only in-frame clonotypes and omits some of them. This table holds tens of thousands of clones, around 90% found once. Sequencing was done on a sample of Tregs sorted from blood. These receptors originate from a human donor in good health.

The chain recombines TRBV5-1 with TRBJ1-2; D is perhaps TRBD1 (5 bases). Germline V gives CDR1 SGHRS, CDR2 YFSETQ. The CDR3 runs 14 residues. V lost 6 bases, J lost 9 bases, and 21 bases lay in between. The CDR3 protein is CASTLTGSPGSYTF. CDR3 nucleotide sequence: TGCGCCAGCACCCTTACCGGGTCTCCAGGGAGCTACACCTTC.

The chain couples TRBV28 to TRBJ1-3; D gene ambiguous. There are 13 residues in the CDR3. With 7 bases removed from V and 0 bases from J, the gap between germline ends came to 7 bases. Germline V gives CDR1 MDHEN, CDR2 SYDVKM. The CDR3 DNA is TGTGCCAGCACCAAGACCTCTGGAAACACCATATATTTT. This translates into CASTKTSGNTIYF.

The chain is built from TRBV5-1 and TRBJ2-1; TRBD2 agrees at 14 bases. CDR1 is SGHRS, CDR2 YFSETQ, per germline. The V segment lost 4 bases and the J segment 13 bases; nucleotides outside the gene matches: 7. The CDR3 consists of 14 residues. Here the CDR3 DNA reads TGCGCCAGCAGCCCCCGACTAGCGGGAGGGTACCAGTTCTTC. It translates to CASSPRLAGGYQFF.

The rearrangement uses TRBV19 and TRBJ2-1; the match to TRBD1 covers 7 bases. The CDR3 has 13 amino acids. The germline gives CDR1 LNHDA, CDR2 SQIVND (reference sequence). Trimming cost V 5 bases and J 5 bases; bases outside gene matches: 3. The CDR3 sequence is CASSLTGNNEQFF. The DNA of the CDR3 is TGTGCCAGTAGTTTGACAGGGAACAATGAGCAGTTCTTC.

CDR3 sequence: CASSPSGRETGELFF. CDR3 in DNA: TGTGCCAGCTCACCAAGCGGGAGGGAGACCGGGGAGCTGTTTTTT. The chain uses TRBV18 and TRBJ2-2; the match to TRBD2 covers 10 bases. The J segment lost 5 bases and the V segment lost 2 bases, leaving 2 bases of the junction unmatched. Germline CDR1 and CDR2: KGHSH and LQKENI. CDR3 length: 15 residues.

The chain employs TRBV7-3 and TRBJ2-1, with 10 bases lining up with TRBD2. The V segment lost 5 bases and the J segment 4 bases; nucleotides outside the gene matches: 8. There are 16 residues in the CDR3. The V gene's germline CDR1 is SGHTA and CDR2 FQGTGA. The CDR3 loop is CASSDLAGVSYNEQFF. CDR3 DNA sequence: TGTGCCAGCAGCGATCTAGCGGGAGTTTCTTACAATGAGCAGTTCTTC.

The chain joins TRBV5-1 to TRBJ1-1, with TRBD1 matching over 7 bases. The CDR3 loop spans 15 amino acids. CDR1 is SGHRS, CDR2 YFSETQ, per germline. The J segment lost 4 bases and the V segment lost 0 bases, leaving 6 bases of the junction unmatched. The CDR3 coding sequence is TGCGCCAGCAGCTTGGGAGGGGGCTCGTTCACTGAAGCTTTCTTT. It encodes CASSLGGGSFTEAFF.

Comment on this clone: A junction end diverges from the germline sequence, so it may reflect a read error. The CDR3 here is CASSLVLDRGVWNEQFF. The CDR3 DNA reads TGTGCTAGCAGCTTAGTCTTGGACAGGGGGGTTTGGAATGAGCAGTTCTTC. This chain uses TRBV7-7 with TRBJ2-1; 10 bases map to TRBD1. The CDR3 is 17 residues long. The germline CDR1 and CDR2 sequences are SSHAT and FNYEAQ (reference sequence).

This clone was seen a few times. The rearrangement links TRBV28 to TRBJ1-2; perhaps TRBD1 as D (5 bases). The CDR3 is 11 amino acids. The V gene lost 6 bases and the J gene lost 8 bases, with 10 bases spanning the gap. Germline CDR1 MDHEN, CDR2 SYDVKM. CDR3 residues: CASRGLGGYTF. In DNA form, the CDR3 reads TGTGCCAGCAGGGGACTTGGGGGCTACACCTTC.